One and the same sample provided the 13 T cell receptor beta chains below, sequenced in a study of molecular identifiers for immune sequencing clone quantification. Each CDR3 protein is one row after TCRdb ran MiXCR on the PCR reads. The table shows about half a million distinct CDR3 sequences, with 25% occurring only once. Sequenced sample: naive CD8+ T cells from blood, with Jurkat cell RNA spiked in. Specified subset: FACS-sorted CD8+CD4-CCR7+CD45RA+ naive T cells. The receptors here all came from a human donor in good health. Some libraries in this study had Jurkat cell RNA spiked in.

This clonotype was recorded a few times. The missing conserved phenylalanine or tryptophan at the end of this CDR3 makes a read error likely. J is TRBJ1-5 and V is TRBV28; D not certain. Trimming cost V 5 bases and J 2 bases, with 10 bases left between them. CDR1 and CDR2 (germline): MDHEN, SYDVKM. This CDR3 comprises 14 residues. The CDR3 protein is CASSERGGNQPQHC. In DNA form, the CDR3 reads TGTGCCAGCAGTGAGCGTGGGGGCAATCAGCCCCAGCATTGT.

About this clonotype itself: A junction end diverges from the germline sequence, so it may reflect a read error. The chain has TRBV23-1 and TRBJ2-2, with D possibly called TRBD1 or TRBD2 (5 bases each). TRBV23-1 qualifies as an ORF whose function is uncertain. The CDR3 length is 15 residues. In DNA, the CDR3 is TGCGCCAGCAGTCAAGATTGGGGGAACCCCGGGGAGCTGTTTTTT. Translating gives CASSQDWGNPGELFF.

This chain joins TRBV12-3 or TRBV12-4 and TRBJ1-5; D is unclear. CDR3 length equals 12 residues. V was pared by 5 bases and J by 5 bases, with 7 bases between. The CDR3 DNA reads TGTGCCAGCAGTGGGGAGGATCAGCCCCAGCATTTT. It is translated as CASSGEDQPQHF.

On this clonotype itself: A much larger clone differs by one base, so this may be a read error. This rearrangement joins TRBV5-1 to TRBJ1-1, with D maybe TRBD1 (6 bases). Germline V gene lookup returns CDR1 SGHRS and CDR2 YFSETQ. The ends were cut back, 4 bases at V and 3 bases at J, with 13 bases in the middle. CDR3 size: 14 residues. The CDR3 loop is CASSRGTLDTEAFF. CDR3 DNA sequence: TGCGCCAGCAGCCGAGGGACACTCGACACTGAAGCTTTCTTT.

This clonotype was found many times. CDR3 sequence (DNA): TGTGCCAGCAGCCCTCAGCGGGTTGAAGCTTTCTTT. Amino acid sequence: CASSPQRVEAFF. V gene TRBV7-9 combines with J gene TRBJ1-1; the D is unclear. CDR3 length: 12 amino acids. V was shortened by 5 bases and J by 7 bases, with 11 bases between the two germline ends. CDR1 is SEHNR, CDR2 FQNEAQ, per germline (reference sequence).

The CDR3 DNA follows: TGCAGTGCTAGAGGATGGACGGGCGCATCTTCTGGAAACACCATATATTTT. As protein: CSARGWTGASSGNTIYF. The V and J genes are TRBV20-1 and TRBJ1-3; D remains ambiguous. The CDR3 contains 17 residues. V was cut by 1 base and J by 1 base, with 17 bases left in between. Germline assignment: CDR1 DFQATT and CDR2 SNEGSKA (reference sequence).

This clonotype has ten or more counts. The chain joins TRBV11-1 to TRBJ1-1; D call uncertain. CDR1 SGHAT and CDR2 FQDESV come from the germline V gene (reference sequence). V lost 3 bases and J 0 bases, leaving 8 bases between the germline ends. The CDR3 has 14 residues. The CDR3: CASSFNSMNTEAFF. The CDR3, as DNA: TGTGCCAGCAGCTTCAACAGCATGAACACTGAAGCTTTCTTT. Complete variable domain (other parts from reference TRBV11-1 and TRBJ1-1): EAEVAQSPRYKITEKSQAVAFWCDPISGHATLYWYRQILGQGPELLVQFQDESVVDDSQLPKDRFSAERLKGVDSTLKIQPAELGDSAMYLCASSFNSMNTEAFFGQGTRLTVV.

Points on this clonotype: Because the CDR3 is missing its conserved closing phenylalanine or tryptophan, this is likely a read error. This sequence joins TRBV30 and TRBJ2-7; 9 nucleotides agree with TRBD1. The CDR3 loop spans 14 amino acids. Trimming removed 2 bases from V and 5 bases from J; junction bases left unmatched: 7. Germline V gene data show CDR1 as GTSNPN and CDR2 as SVGIG (reference sequence). The CDR3 region has the DNA TGTGCCTGGAGTCCGGGACAGGGTAGCCACGAGCAGTACCTC. This sequence encodes CAWSPGQGSHEQYL.

A remark on this clonotype: The junction does not match germline at one end; this may be a read error. The chain recombines TRBV5-6 with TRBJ2-3, with TRBD2 as a possible D gene (5 bases). From germline, CDR1 is SGHDT and CDR2 YYEEEE. This CDR3 region has 15 residues. The CDR3 loop reads CASNLIRGSTDTQYF. CDR3 coding DNA: TGTGCCAGCAACTTGATTCGGGGTAGCACAGATACGCAGTATTTT.

The J gene is TRBJ2-7, the V gene TRBV14; 15 positions agree with TRBD2. This CDR3 has 17 residues. Trimming cost V 3 bases and J 6 bases; bases outside gene matches: 9. The germline V gene has CDR1 SGHDN and CDR2 FVKESK. CDR3 DNA: TGTGCCAGCAGCCACCCTATTCCGGGACTAGCGGGAGGCGAGCAGTACTTC. Protein sequence: CASSHPIPGLAGGEQYF.

This clonotype was counted a few times. This sequence joins TRBV12-3 or TRBV12-4 and TRBJ2-3; the D is unclear. CDR3 length equals 15 residues. Trimming stripped 6 bases from V and 2 bases from J, with 15 bases between. CDR3 protein: CASSHTVRLTDTQYF. The CDR3 nucleotides read TGTGCCAGCAGCCATACAGTACGTCTCACAGATACGCAGTATTTT.

The V and J genes are TRBV7-9 and TRBJ2-5; D gene uncertain. CDR3 length: 12 amino acids. CDR1 SEHNR and CDR2 FQNEAQ come from the germline V gene (reference sequence). Trimming pared 3 bases from V and 5 bases from J, leaving 7 bases between. Here the CDR3 DNA reads TGTGCCAGCAGCTTTCGTCGGGAGACCCAGTACTTC. It yields the protein CASSFRRETQYF. The variable domain in full, completed from reference TRBV7-9 and TRBJ2-5, reads DTGVSQNPRHKITKRGQNVTFRCDPISEHNRLYWYRQTLGQGPEFLTYFQNEAQLEKSRLLSDRFSAERPKGSFSTLEIQRTEQGDSAMYLCASSFRRETQYFGPGTRLLVL.

Ten or more counts support this clonotype. The chain links TRBV5-4 to TRBJ2-7; TRBD1 agrees at 7 bases. CDR1 SGHNT and CDR2 YYREEE come from the germline V gene (reference sequence). The CDR3 spans 14 residues. The trim removed 5 bases at V and 1 base at J, leaving 6 bases unmatched. CDR3 residues: CASRRQGTSYEQYF. In nucleotides, the CDR3 is TGTGCCAGCAGGAGACAGGGCACATCCTACGAGCAGTACTTC.